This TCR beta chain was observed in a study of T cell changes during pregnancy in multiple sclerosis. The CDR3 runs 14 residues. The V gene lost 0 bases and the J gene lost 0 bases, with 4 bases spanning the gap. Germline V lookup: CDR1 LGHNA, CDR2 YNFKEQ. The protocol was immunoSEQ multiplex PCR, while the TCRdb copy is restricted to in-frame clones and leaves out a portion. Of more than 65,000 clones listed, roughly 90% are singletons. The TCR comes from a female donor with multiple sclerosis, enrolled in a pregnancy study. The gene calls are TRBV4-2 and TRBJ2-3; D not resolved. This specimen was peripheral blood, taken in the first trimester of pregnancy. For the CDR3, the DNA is TGTGCCAGCAGCCAAGAGCGGAGCACAGATACGCAGTATTTT. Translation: CASSQERSTDTQYF.